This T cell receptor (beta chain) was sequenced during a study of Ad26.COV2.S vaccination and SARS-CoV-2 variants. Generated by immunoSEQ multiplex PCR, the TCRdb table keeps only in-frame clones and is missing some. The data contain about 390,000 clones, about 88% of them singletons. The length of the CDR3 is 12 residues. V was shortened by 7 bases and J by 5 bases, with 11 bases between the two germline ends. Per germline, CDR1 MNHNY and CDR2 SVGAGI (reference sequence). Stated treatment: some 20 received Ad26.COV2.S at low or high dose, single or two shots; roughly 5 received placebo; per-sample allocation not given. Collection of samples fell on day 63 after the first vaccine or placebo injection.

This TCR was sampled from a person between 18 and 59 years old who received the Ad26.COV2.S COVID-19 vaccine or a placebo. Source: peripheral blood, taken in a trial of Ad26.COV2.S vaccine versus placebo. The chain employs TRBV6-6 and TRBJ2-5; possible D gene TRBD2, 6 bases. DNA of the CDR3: TGTGCCAGCACGCGGGACTCGGAGACCCAGTACTTC. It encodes CASTRDSETQYF.